This T cell receptor beta chain stems from a study of early T cells in non-severe SARS-CoV-2 infection. Study as a whole: It was bulk RNA from unsorted whole blood that was sequenced, and the chains were unpaired.

The study's findings and limits: Lookups in VDJdb leaned toward anti-spike CD8 responses and missed private and CD4 specificities.

The TCR library protocol attached unique molecular identifiers to the individual cDNA molecules. TCRdb redid the calling of the 5' RACE reads with MiXCR, one entry per CDR3 protein. The table includes about 21,000 distinct CDR3 sequences, 4% to 5% detected once. The ends were cut back, 4 bases at V and 2 bases at J, with 8 bases in the middle. The CDR3 loop spans 13 amino acids. In germline, CDR1 is KGHSH, CDR2 LQKENI. As to this clonotype: No antigen is known for it.

This clonotype originated in an adult who was a healthcare worker with PCR-confirmed SARS-CoV-2 infection or an uninfected control (not recorded which). The chain uses TRBV18 and TRBJ2-5; D unresolved. Material: whole blood. The CDR3 protein is CASSQQTQETQYF. CDR3 in DNA: TGTGCCAGCTCACAACAAACACAAGAGACCCAGTACTTC.